The next 8 T cell receptor beta chains were all read from a single sample in a study of blood T cell repertoires in COVID-19. Using immunoSEQ multiplex PCR, the repertoire was profiled, and TCRdb retains in-frame clones only, with some absent. The sample lists about 220,000 clones; 82% were seen once. Sample: peripheral blood. These receptor sequences come from a woman in her 70s with COVID-19, enrolled during active disease.

This chain joins TRBV18 and TRBJ1-1; the D is unclear. V lost 3 bases and J lost 1, with 12 bases in between. This CDR3 comprises 15 residues. Germline V gene sequence: CDR1 KGHSH, CDR2 LQKENI. The CDR3 here is CASSPAGRTNTEAFF. CDR3 nucleotide sequence: TGTGCCAGCTCACCGGCCGGGAGGACGAACACTGAAGCTTTCTTT.

Points on this clone: At the DNA level, this CDR3 is encoded by other sequences in the same sample as well. The chain links TRBV2 to TRBJ1-5; D remains ambiguous. Germline V gene sequence: CDR1 SNHLY, CDR2 FYNNEI. The CDR3 is made up of 13 amino acids. The V end was cut by 6 bases, the J end by 0 bases, with 6 bases between. CDR3: CASRRDSNQPQHF. CDR3 coding DNA: TGTGCCAGCAGGCGGGATAGCAATCAGCCCCAGCATTTT.

In its sample, this clone was seen a few times. This chain connects TRBV24-1 to TRBJ2-7; D ambiguous. The CDR3 totals 11 residues. Trimming removed 4 bases from V and 3 bases from J, with 3 bases in between. Germline V lookup: CDR1 KGHDR, CDR2 SFDVKD. CDR3 amino acids: CATSDHYEQYF. The CDR3 nucleotides are TGTGCCACCAGTGACCACTACGAGCAGTACTTC.

The chain combines TRBV18 with TRBJ2-7, with no clear D. CDR1 and CDR2 from the germline V gene are KGHSH and LQKENI. The CDR3 has 15 residues. V shed 6 bases and J shed 6 bases, with 21 bases lying between them. The CDR3, as DNA: TGTGCCAGCTCGTCAAGCGCACCCCCAGAAGGCGAGCAGTACTTC. Translated, it gives CASSSSAPPEGEQYF. Drawing the rest from reference TRBV18 and TRBJ2-7, the complete variable domain is NAGVMQNPRHLVRRRGQEARLRCSPMKGHSHVYWYRQLPEEGLKFMVYLQKENIIDESGMPKERFSAEFPKEGPSILRIQQVVRGDSAAYFCASSSSAPPEGEQYFGPGTRLTVT.

The V and J genes are TRBV27 and TRBJ2-7; TRBD1 aligns across 8 bases. The CDR3 extends over 14 amino acids. Germline CDR1 and CDR2: MNHEY and SMNVEV (reference sequence). Trimming removed 5 bases from V and 3 bases from J; junction bases left unmatched: 6. CDR3 nucleotides: TGTGCCAGCAGTCTCGACAGGGGCCTCTACGAGCAGTACTTC. Translated, it gives CASSLDRGLYEQYF.

The rearrangement uses TRBV24-1 and TRBJ1-5; D not certain. The germline V and J ends were trimmed by 9 bases and 4 bases, with 3 bases remaining between them. From germline, CDR1 is KGHDR and CDR2 SFDVKD. This CDR3 contains 10 residues. The CDR3 spells CATPNQPQHF. CDR3 nucleotides: TGTGCCACCCCTAATCAGCCCCAGCATTTT.

This rearrangement joins TRBV7-2 to TRBJ2-1; D is perhaps TRBD1 (5 bases). V was cut by 5 bases and J by 3 bases, with 17 bases left in between. This CDR3 region has 16 residues. The germline CDR1 and CDR2 sequences are SGHTA and FQGNSA. The CDR3 sequence is CASSPTGQRSYNEQFF. In DNA, the CDR3 is TGTGCCAGCAGCCCAACCGGACAACGGAGCTACAATGAGCAGTTCTTC.

V and J are TRBV6-1 and TRBJ1-2; no reliable D call. CDR3 size: 15 residues. From germline, CDR1 is MNHNS and CDR2 SASEGT. V was shortened by 2 bases and J by 3 bases, with 13 bases between the two germline ends. CDR3 protein: CASSELLGRDYGYTF. In DNA, the CDR3 is TGTGCCAGCAGTGAACTCTTGGGGAGAGACTATGGCTACACCTTC.